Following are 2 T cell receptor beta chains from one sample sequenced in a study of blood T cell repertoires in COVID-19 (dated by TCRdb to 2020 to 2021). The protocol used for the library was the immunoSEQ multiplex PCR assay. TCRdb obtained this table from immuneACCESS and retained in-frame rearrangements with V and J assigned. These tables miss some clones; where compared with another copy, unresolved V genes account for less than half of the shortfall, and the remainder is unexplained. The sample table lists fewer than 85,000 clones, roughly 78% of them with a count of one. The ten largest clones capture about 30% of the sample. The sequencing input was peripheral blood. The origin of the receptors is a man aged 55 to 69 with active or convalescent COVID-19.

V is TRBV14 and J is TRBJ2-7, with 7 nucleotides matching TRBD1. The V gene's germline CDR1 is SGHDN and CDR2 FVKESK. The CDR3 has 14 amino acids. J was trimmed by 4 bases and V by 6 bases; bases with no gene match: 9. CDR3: CASRPTGQSYEQYF. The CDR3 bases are TGTGCCAGCAGACCAACGGGACAGTCATACGAGCAGTACTTC.

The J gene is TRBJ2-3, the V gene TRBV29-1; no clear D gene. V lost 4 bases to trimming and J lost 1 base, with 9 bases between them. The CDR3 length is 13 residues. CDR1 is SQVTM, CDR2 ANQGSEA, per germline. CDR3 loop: CSVADQGTDTQYF. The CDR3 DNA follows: TGCAGCGTTGCCGACCAGGGCACAGATACGCAGTATTTT.